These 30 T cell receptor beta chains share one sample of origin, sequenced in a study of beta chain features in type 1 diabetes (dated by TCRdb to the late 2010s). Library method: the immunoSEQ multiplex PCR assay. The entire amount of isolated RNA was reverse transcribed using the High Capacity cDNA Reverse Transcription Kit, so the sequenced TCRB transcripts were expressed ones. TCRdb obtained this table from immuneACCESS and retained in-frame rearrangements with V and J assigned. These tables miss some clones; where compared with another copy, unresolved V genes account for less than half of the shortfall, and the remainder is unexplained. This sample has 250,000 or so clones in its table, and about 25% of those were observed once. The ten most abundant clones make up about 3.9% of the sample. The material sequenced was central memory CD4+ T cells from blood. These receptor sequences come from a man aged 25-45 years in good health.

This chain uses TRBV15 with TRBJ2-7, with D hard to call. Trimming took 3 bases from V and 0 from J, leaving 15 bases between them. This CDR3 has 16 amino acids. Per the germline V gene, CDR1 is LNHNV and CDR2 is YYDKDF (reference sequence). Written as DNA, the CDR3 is TGTGCCACCAGCAGGGAACTTTCCCCCAGCTCCTACGAGCAGTACTTC. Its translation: CATSRELSPSSYEQYF.

In DNA form, the CDR3 reads TGTGCCAGCAGTTCGACCGGCGGGGATCGGCCCCAGCATTTT. Translating gives CASSSTGGDRPQHF. V and J are TRBV6-5 and TRBJ1-5; D remains ambiguous. The germline V gene encodes CDR1 MNHEY and CDR2 SVGAGI. The CDR3 covers 14 residues. Trimming took off 4 bases at V and 9 bases at J, with 16 bases between the two ends.

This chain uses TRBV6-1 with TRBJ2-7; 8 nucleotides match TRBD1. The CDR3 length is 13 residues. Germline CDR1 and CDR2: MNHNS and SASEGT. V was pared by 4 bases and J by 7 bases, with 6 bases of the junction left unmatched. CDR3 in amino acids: CASSATGAREQYF. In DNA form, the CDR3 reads TGTGCCAGCAGTGCGACAGGGGCAAGGGAGCAGTACTTC.

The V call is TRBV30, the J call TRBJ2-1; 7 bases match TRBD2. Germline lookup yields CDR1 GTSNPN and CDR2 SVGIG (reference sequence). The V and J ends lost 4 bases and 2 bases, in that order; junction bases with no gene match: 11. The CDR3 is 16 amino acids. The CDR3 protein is CAWTETEGRAYNEQFF. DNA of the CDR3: TGTGCCTGGACAGAGACCGAGGGGAGGGCCTACAATGAGCAGTTCTTC.

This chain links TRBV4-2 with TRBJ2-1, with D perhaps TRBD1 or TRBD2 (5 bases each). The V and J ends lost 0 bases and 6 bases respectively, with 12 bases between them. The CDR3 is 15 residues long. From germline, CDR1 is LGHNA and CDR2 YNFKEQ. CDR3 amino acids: CASSQDHTRGNEQFF. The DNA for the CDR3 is TGTGCCAGCAGCCAAGATCATACTAGGGGCAATGAGCAGTTCTTC.

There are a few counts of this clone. The CDR3 here is CASSFPQHTEAFF. The CDR3 coding sequence is TGTGCCAGCAGCTTTCCACAGCACACTGAAGCTTTCTTT. This chain joins TRBV5-6 and TRBJ1-1; D is unclear. The CDR3 length is 13 residues. V dropped 2 bases and J dropped 3 bases, with 8 bases sitting between them. The germline gives CDR1 SGHDT, CDR2 YYEEEE.

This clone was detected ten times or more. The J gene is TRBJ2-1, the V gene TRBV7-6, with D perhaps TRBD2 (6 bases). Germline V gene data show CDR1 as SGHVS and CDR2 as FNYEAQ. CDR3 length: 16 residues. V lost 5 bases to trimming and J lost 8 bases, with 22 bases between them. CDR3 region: CASSQGPSVDVHEQFF. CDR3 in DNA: TGTGCCAGCAGCCAAGGACCTAGCGTGGATGTCCATGAGCAGTTCTTC.

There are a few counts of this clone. The CDR3 is CSVDGASRGKGDTQYF. Written as DNA, the CDR3 is TGCAGCGTTGATGGTGCGTCGAGGGGGAAGGGAGATACGCAGTATTTT. The rearrangement joins TRBV29-1 to TRBJ2-3, with D perhaps matching TRBD1 (6 bases). The germline gives CDR1 SQVTM, CDR2 ANQGSEA. V was clipped by 3 bases and J by 5 bases, with 21 bases between them. CDR3 size: 16 residues.

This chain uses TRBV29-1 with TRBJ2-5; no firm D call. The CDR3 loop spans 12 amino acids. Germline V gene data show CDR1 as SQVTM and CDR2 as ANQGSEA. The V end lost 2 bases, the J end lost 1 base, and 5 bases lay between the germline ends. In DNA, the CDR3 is TGCAGCGTTGAAAACAGCCAAGAGACCCAGTACTTC. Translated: CSVENSQETQYF.

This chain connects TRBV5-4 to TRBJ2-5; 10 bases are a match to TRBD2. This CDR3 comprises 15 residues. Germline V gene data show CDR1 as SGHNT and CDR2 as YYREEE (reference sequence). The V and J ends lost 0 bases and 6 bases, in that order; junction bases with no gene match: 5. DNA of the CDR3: TGTGCCAGCAGCTTGGGAGCGGGAGGGCCGAAGACCCAGTACTTC. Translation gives CASSLGAGGPKTQYF.

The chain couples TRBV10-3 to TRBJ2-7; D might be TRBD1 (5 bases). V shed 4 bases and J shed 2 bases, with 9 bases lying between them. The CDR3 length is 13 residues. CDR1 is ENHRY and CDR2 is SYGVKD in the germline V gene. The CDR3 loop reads CAISGGSTYEQYF. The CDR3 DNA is TGTGCCATCAGTGGGGGCAGTACCTACGAGCAGTACTTC.

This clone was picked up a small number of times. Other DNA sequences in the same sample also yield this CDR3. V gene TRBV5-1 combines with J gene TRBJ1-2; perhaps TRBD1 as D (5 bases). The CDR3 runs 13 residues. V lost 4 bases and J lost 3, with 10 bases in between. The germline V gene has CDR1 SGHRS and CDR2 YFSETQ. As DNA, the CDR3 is TGCGCCAGCAGCAGGGACGGTGACTATGGCTACACCTTC. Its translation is CASSRDGDYGYTF.

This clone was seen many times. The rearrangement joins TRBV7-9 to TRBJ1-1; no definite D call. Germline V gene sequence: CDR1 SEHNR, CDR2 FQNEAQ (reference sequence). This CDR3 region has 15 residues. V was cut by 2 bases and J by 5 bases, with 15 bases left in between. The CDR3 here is CASSLSAEGVTEAFF. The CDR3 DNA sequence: TGTGCCAGCAGCTTATCCGCGGAGGGTGTAACTGAAGCTTTCTTT.

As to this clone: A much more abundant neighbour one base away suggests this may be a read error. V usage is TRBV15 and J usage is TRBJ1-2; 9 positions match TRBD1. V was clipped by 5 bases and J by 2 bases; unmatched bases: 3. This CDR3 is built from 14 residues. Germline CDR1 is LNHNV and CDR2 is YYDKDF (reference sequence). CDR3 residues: CATSPGTGNYGYTF. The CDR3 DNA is TGTGCCACCAGCCCCGGGACAGGGAACTATGGCTACACCTTC.

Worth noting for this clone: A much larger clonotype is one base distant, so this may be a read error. The CDR3 DNA reads as TGTGCCAGCAGCGTCTACGAGCAGTACTTC. It translates to CASSVYEQYF. The rearrangement uses TRBV9 and TRBJ2-7, with D hard to call. The germline gives CDR1 SGDLS, CDR2 YYNGEE. This CDR3 has 10 residues. V gave up 2 bases and J gave up 3 bases, with 0 bases separating them.

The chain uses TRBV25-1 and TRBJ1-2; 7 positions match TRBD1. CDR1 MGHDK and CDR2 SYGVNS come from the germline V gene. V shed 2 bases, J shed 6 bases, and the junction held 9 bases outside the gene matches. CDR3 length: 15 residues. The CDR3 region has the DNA TGTGCCAGCAGTGAACGTATGGAACAGGGGAATGGCTACACCTTC. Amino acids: CASSERMEQGNGYTF.

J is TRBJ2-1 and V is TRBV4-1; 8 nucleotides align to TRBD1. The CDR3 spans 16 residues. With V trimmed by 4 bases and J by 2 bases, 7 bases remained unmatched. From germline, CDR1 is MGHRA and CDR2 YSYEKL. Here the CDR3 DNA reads TGCGCCAGCAGCCGGCCTGACAGGGGTACCTACAATGAGCAGTTCTTC. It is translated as CASSRPDRGTYNEQFF.

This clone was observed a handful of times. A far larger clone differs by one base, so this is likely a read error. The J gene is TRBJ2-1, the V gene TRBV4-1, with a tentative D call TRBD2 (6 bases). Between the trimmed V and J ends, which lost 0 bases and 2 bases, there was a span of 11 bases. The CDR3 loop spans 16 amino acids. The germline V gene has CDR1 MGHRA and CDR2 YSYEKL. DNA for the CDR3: TGCGCCAGCAGCCAAGAAACAGCGGGCGCCTACAATGAGCAGTTCTTC. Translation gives CASSQETAGAYNEQFF.

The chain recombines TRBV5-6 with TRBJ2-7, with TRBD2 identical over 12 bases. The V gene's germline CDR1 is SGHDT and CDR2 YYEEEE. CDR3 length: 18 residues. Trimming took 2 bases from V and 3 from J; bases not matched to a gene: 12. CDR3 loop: CASSLEFGKTSGSYEQYF. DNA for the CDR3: TGTGCCAGCAGCTTAGAGTTTGGGAAGACTAGCGGGAGCTACGAGCAGTACTTC.

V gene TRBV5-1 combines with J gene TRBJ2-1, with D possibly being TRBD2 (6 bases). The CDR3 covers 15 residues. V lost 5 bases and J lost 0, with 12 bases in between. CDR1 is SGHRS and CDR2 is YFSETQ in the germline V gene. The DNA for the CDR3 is TGCGCCAGCAGATCCGAGGGAGGCTCCTACAATGAGCAGTTCTTC. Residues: CASRSEGGSYNEQFF.

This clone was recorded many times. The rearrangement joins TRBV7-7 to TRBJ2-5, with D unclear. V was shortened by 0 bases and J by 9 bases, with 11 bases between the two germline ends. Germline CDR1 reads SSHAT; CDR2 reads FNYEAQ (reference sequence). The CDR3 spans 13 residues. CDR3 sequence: CASSLAGFGAQYF. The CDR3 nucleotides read TGTGCCAGCAGCTTAGCAGGGTTTGGGGCCCAGTACTTC.

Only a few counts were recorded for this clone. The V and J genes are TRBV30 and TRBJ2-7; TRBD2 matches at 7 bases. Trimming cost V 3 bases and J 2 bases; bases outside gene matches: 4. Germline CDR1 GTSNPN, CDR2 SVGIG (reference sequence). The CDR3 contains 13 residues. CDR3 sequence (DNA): TGTGCCTGGAGAAGAAGCGGGGCCTACGAGCAGTACTTC. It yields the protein CAWRRSGAYEQYF.

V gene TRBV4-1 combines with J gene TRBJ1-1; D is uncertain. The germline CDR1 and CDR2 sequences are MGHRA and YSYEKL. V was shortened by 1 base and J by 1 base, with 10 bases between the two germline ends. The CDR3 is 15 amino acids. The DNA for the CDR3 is TGCGCCAGCAGCCAAGGGCGGTCGGGGAACACTGAAGCTTTCTTT. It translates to CASSQGRSGNTEAFF.

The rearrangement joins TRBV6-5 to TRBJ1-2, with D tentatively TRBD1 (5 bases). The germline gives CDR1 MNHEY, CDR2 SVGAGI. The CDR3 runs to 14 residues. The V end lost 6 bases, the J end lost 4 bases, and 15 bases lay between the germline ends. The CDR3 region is CASSPSAGRYGYTF. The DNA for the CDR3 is TGTGCCAGCAGCCCAAGCGCAGGGCGCTATGGCTACACCTTC.

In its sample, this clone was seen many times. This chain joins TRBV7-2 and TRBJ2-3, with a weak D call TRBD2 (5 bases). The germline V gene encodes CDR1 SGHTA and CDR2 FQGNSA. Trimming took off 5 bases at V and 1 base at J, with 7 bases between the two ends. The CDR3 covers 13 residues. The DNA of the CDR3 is TGTGCCAGCAGCCGAGGGCGCACAGATACGCAGTATTTT. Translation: CASSRGRTDTQYF.

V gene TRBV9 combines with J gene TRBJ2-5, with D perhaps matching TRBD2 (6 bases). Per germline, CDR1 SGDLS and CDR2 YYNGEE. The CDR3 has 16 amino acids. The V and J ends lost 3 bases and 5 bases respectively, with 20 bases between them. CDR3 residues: CASSGEGAGTLETQYF. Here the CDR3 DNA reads TGTGCCAGCAGCGGCGAAGGGGCGGGGACCCTTGAGACCCAGTACTTC. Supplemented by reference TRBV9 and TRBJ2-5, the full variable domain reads DSGVTQTPKHLITATGQRVTLRCSPRSGDLSVYWYQQSLDQGLQFLIQYYNGEERAKGNILERFSAQQFPDLHSELNLSSLELGDSALYFCASSGEGAGTLETQYFGPGTRLLVL.

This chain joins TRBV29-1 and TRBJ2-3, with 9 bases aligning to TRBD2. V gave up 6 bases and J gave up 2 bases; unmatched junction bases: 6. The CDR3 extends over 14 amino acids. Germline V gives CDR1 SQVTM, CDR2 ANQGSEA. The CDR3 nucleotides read TGCAGCGTATGTCCTAGCGGGAACACAGATACGCAGTATTTT. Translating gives CSVCPSGNTDTQYF.

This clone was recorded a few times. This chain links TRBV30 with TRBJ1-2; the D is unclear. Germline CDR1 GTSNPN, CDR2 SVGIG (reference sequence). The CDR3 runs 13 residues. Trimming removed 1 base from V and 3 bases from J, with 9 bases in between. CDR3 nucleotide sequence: TGTGCCTGGAGTGGACAAGCATACTATGGCTACACCTTC. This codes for CAWSGQAYYGYTF.

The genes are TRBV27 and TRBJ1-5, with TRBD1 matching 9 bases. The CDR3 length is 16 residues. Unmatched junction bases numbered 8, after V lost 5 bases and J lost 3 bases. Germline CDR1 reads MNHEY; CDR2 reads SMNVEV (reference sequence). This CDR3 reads CASSTLDRGANQPQHF. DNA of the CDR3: TGTGCCAGCAGTACTCTGGACAGGGGAGCCAATCAGCCCCAGCATTTT.

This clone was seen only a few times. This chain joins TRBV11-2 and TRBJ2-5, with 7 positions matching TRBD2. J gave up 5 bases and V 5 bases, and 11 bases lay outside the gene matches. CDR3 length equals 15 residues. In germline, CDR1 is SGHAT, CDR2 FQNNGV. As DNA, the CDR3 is TGTGCCAGCAGCCCGGAGAGCGGGGTGAGGGAGACCCAGTACTTC. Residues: CASSPESGVRETQYF.